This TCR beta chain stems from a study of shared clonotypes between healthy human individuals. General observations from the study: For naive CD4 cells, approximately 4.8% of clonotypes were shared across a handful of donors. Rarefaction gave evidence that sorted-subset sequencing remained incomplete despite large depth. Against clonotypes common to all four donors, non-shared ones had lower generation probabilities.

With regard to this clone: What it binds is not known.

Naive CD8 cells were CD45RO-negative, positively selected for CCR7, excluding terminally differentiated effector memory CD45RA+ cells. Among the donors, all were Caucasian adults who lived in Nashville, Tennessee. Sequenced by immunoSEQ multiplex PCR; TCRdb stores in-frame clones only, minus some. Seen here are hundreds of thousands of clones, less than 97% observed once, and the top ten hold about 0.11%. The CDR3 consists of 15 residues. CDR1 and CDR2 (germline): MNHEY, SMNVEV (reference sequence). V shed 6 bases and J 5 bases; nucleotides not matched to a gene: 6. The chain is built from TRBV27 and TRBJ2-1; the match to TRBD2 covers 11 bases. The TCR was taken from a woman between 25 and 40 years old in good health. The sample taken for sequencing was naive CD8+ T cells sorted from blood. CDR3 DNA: TGTGCCAGCAGCCATAGCGGGAGGGACCACAATGAGCAGTTCTTC. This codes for CASSHSGRDHNEQFF.